Following are 30 T cell receptor beta chains from one sample sequenced in a study of regulatory T cells in long-lasting Graves disease. With iRepertoire HTBI primers and Arm-PCR of CDR3 regions, TCR beta libraries were built. TCRdb re-analysed the multiplex PCR reads in MiXCR, keeping a single row per CDR3 protein. This table holds about 470,000 distinct CDR3 sequences, more than 12% found once. Indicated time point: newly diagnosed GD, antithyroid drugs for less than 3 months. From RNA extracted from PBMCs, the TCR library was made. This sample also belongs to another study, concerning T cells in Graves' hyperthyroidism and ophthalmopathy.

The sequencing here drew on peripheral blood mononuclear cells (PBMCs), taken at new diagnosis, from a patient treated with antithyroid drugs. The origin of the receptors is a woman aged 30 to 39 with Graves disease.

This clonotype appeared many times. V is TRBV5-1 and J is TRBJ2-5; TRBD1 matches at 9 bases. V lost 3 bases and J lost 5; bases outside the gene matches: 5. The CDR3 is 14 amino acids. Germline CDR1 is SGHRS and CDR2 is YFSETQ. CDR3 DNA: TGCGCCAGCAGCTCGGACAGGGGTGGGGAGACCCAGTACTTC. Amino acid sequence: CASSSDRGGETQYF.

This clonotype has only a few counts. The chain employs TRBV19 and TRBJ1-3; D remains ambiguous. Germline loops: CDR1 LNHDA, CDR2 SQIVND (reference sequence). This CDR3 region has 14 residues. The V gene lost 9 bases and the J gene lost 5 bases, with 17 bases spanning the gap. Written as DNA, the CDR3 is TGTGCCAGCGCGGGCCGCTCCACAAGAAACACCATATATTTT. Translation gives CASAGRSTRNTIYF.

The genes are TRBV20-1 and TRBJ2-7; D remains ambiguous. The germline V and J ends were trimmed by 7 bases and 7 bases, with 5 bases remaining between them. The germline CDR1 and CDR2 sequences are DFQATT and SNEGSKA (reference sequence). The length of the CDR3 is 8 residues. The CDR3 protein is CSVSEQYF. As DNA, the CDR3 is TGCAGTGTTAGTGAGCAGTACTTC.

This chain connects TRBV4-1 to TRBJ2-7, with TRBD2 matching 10 bases. The DNA matches TRBJ2-5 better at its end, which makes the J call doubtful. This CDR3 has 15 residues. The germline V gene has CDR1 MGHRA and CDR2 YSYEKL. The CDR3 reads CASSPSGRAVETQYF. DNA of the CDR3: TGCGCCAGCAGCCCCAGCGGGAGGGCCGTCGAGACCCAGTACTTC.

This clonotype has ten or more counts. J is TRBJ2-3 and V is TRBV6-1; 8 positions agree with TRBD1. V shed 0 bases and J 4 bases; nucleotides not matched to a gene: 3. The germline gives CDR1 MNHNS, CDR2 SASEGT. The CDR3 consists of 15 residues. CDR3 sequence reads: CASSEADRGSDTQYF. For the CDR3, the DNA is TGTGCCAGCAGTGAAGCTGACAGGGGATCAGATACGCAGTATTTT.

The chain employs TRBV10-3 and TRBJ2-3, with 7 bases that match TRBD2. Per germline, CDR1 ENHRY and CDR2 SYGVKD. The junction had 4 bases not matched to a gene; V was cut back by 0 bases and J by 1 base. There are 16 residues in the CDR3. CDR3 in amino acids: CAISESASGGTDTQYF. The CDR3 DNA reads as TGTGCCATCAGTGAGTCGGCTAGCGGTGGCACAGATACGCAGTATTTT.

The table lists this clonotype with a few counts. The chain has TRBV13 and TRBJ2-6; 12 bases are shared with TRBD1. With V trimmed by 4 bases and J by 3 bases, 10 bases remained unmatched. This CDR3 region has 19 residues. Per germline, CDR1 PRHDT and CDR2 FYEKMQ (reference sequence). CDR3: CASSSTGDRGRYGANVLTF. The CDR3 region has the DNA TGTGCCAGCAGCTCGACCGGGGACAGGGGGCGATATGGGGCCAACGTCCTGACTTTC.

Only a few counts were recorded for this clonotype. The gene calls are TRBV12-3 or TRBV12-4 and TRBJ2-5; 9 positions agree with TRBD2. The CDR3 extends over 15 amino acids. V lost 5 bases and J lost 5; bases outside the gene matches: 9. The CDR3 nucleotides are TGTGCCAGCAGTCGTCGAGCGGGAGGTGGGGAGACCCAGTACTTC. Translation gives CASSRRAGGGETQYF.

This clonotype was seen more than once but under ten times. One junction end disagrees with the germline gene, perhaps due to a read error. The V gene is TRBV19, the J gene TRBJ2-5; 8 nucleotides agree with TRBD2. The CDR3 is 15 residues long. Per the germline V gene, CDR1 is LNHDA and CDR2 is SQIVND (reference sequence). In DNA form, the CDR3 reads TGTGCCAGTAGTAGATTTAGCGGGGCGCAAGGGACCCAGTACTTC. Translating it yields CASSRFSGAQGTQYF.

This clonotype was detected many times. The chain employs TRBV5-1 and TRBJ2-7, with 8 nucleotides matching TRBD1. The CDR3 is made up of 15 amino acids. Germline V gives CDR1 SGHRS, CDR2 YFSETQ. V dropped 2 bases and J dropped 6; count of bases not matched to a gene: 10. CDR3 in DNA: TGCGCCAGCAGCTTCAGGACAGGGAAGTTTGGCGAGCAGTACTTC. It yields the protein CASSFRTGKFGEQYF.

A remark on this clonotype: A much more abundant neighbour one base away suggests this may be a read error. The gene calls are TRBV4-2 and TRBJ2-2; TRBD2 might be the D (5 bases). Germline loops: CDR1 LGHNA, CDR2 YNFKEQ. The CDR3 loop spans 14 amino acids. The V end lost 7 bases, the J end lost 5 bases, and 14 bases lay between the germline ends. Here the CDR3 reads CASTLVRGTGELFF. CDR3 sequence (DNA): TGTGCCAGCACCTTAGTACGCGGGACCGGGGAGCTGTTTTTT.

This clonotype showed up many times. CDR3 region: CASSSGLAGALDTQYF. The CDR3 region has the DNA TGCGCCAGCAGCTCCGGACTAGCGGGAGCGCTAGATACGCAGTATTTT. This chain connects TRBV5-1 to TRBJ2-3, with 13 bases lining up with TRBD2. Losses at the gene ends were 3 bases for V and 5 bases for J; bases not matched to a gene: 6. CDR3 length: 16 amino acids. Germline values: CDR1 SGHRS, CDR2 YFSETQ.

This clonotype was detected ten times or more. The chain employs TRBV28 and TRBJ2-3; tentatively, D is TRBD1 (6 bases). The CDR3 length is 15 residues. V lost 2 bases, J lost 3 bases, and 12 bases lay in between. The germline gives CDR1 MDHEN, CDR2 SYDVKM. CDR3 protein: CASSLGQGMTDTQYF. The CDR3 bases are TGTGCCAGCAGTTTAGGGCAGGGGATGACAGATACGCAGTATTTT. The entire variable domain, with the rest obtained from reference TRBV28 and TRBJ2-3, is as follows: DVKVTQSSRYLVKRTGEKVFLECVQDMDHENMFWYRQDPGLGLRLIYFSYDVKMKEKGDIPEGYSVSREKKERFSLILESASTNQTSMYLCASSLGQGMTDTQYFGPGTRLTVL.

Concerning this clonotype: Relative to the germline gene, one junction end is altered; a read error may explain this. The chain is built from TRBV5-8 and TRBJ2-1; D gene ambiguous. The germline V gene has CDR1 SGHTS and CDR2 YDEGEE. This CDR3 region has 14 residues. The CDR3 spells CACSLYGSYNEQFF. The CDR3, as DNA: TGTGCCTGCAGCTTGTACGGATCCTACAATGAGCAGTTCTTC.

This clonotype was found many times. The V call is TRBV15, the J call TRBJ2-7, with 7 bases matching TRBD2. Losses at the gene ends were 3 bases for V and 6 bases for J; bases not matched to a gene: 26. From germline, CDR1 is LNHNV and CDR2 YYDKDF (reference sequence). The CDR3 runs to 20 residues. CDR3 bases: TGTGCCACCAGCAGGCACGAGATTGTTGGGAGGGCCGGTCAGTCAGGCGAGCAGTACTTC. It codes for CATSRHEIVGRAGQSGEQYF.

Details on this clonotype: Possible read error: a much larger clone is one base away. The V gene is TRBV27, the J gene TRBJ2-7; TRBD2 matches 11 bases. Germline loops: CDR1 MNHEY, CDR2 SMNVEV (reference sequence). Unmatched junction bases numbered 10, after V lost 5 bases and J lost 7 bases. The CDR3 spans 15 residues. DNA of the CDR3: TGTGCCAGCAGTGTCGGGACTAGCGGTTCTAGGGAGCAGTACTTC. This codes for CASSVGTSGSREQYF.

V and J are TRBV20-1 and TRBJ2-7; 11 bases agree with TRBD1. Trimming at V came to 3 bases and at J to 2 bases, leaving 9 bases not matched to a gene. The length of the CDR3 is 16 residues. Germline V lookup: CDR1 DFQATT, CDR2 SNEGSKA (reference sequence). CDR3 sequence (DNA): TGCAGTGCTAGGTCGAGGGACAGGGGGTCTGCCTACGAGCAGTACTTC. Encoded protein: CSARSRDRGSAYEQYF.

V is TRBV6-2 or TRBV6-3 and J is TRBJ2-6; no clear D. CDR3 length equals 15 residues. Trimming took off 8 bases at V and 1 base at J, with 12 bases between the two ends. The V gene's germline CDR1 is MNHEY and CDR2 SVGEGT. CDR3 nucleotide sequence: TGTGCCAGCGGACCACGTGGGTCTGGGGCCAACGTCCTGACTTTC. It yields the protein CASGPRGSGANVLTF.

This clonotype was counted only a few times. The rearrangement uses TRBV4-1 and TRBJ2-5; 9 bases align to TRBD2. Losses at the gene ends were 4 bases for V and 3 bases for J; bases not matched to a gene: 12. This CDR3 contains 17 residues. CDR1 and CDR2 (germline): MGHRA, YSYEKL. This chain's CDR3 is CASSPKGGGRAKETQYF. In DNA form, the CDR3 reads TGCGCCAGCAGCCCAAAGGGCGGCGGGAGGGCCAAAGAGACCCAGTACTTC.

The chain employs TRBV9 and TRBJ2-7; 7 nucleotides align to TRBD2. Germline V lookup: CDR1 SGDLS, CDR2 YYNGEE. The CDR3 sequence is 20 residues long. Trimming removed 0 bases from V and 7 bases from J; junction bases left unmatched: 25. CDR3 sequence (DNA): TGTGCCAGCAGCGTAGAGGTAGGTCTAGCGGACCATTACTCCTACAATGAGCAGTACTTC. This codes for CASSVEVGLADHYSYNEQYF.

This clonotype was detected many times. The chain uses TRBV20-1 and TRBJ1-1; D is ambiguous. Germline V gives CDR1 DFQATT, CDR2 SNEGSKA (reference sequence). Trimming shortened V by 3 bases and J by 2 bases, and 10 bases separated the two germline ends. The CDR3 contains 13 residues. In DNA form, the CDR3 reads TGCAGTGCTAGGGCCAGGAGTAACACTGAAGCTTTCTTT. Its translation: CSARARSNTEAFF.

This clonotype came up many times. The chain combines TRBV24-1 with TRBJ2-5, with TRBD2 matching over 9 bases. Trimming took 3 bases from V and 0 from J; bases not matched to a gene: 4. Per the germline V gene, CDR1 is KGHDR and CDR2 is SFDVKD. This CDR3 is built from 16 residues. This CDR3 is CATSDLTSGDQETQYF. The CDR3 DNA sequence: TGTGCCACCAGTGATCTGACTAGCGGAGACCAAGAGACCCAGTACTTC.

The genes are TRBV5-6 and TRBJ2-3; D gene unclear. Per germline, CDR1 SGHDT and CDR2 YYEEEE. The CDR3 consists of 16 residues. V lost 6 bases and J 0 bases, leaving 17 bases between the germline ends. The CDR3 nucleotides read TGTGCCAGCACCCCATCGGGCATTACTAGCACAGATACGCAGTATTTT. This encodes CASTPSGITSTDTQYF.

A note on this clonotype: This may arise from a read error, as a much more abundant clone is one base away. The CDR3 does not end in the conserved phenylalanine or tryptophan, so this is likely a read error. The V call is TRBV30, the J call TRBJ1-6; tentative D call: TRBD1 (6 bases). The V end was cut by 3 bases, the J end by 3 bases, with 9 bases between. The CDR3 sequence is 14 residues long. CDR1 and CDR2 from the germline V gene are GTSNPN and SVGIG (reference sequence). The CDR3 loop is CAWRGGVYNSPLHL. CDR3 nucleotides: TGTGCCTGGAGGGGGGGCGTCTATAATTCACCCCTCCACCTT.

This clonotype has only a few counts. V and J are TRBV5-4 and TRBJ2-1, with D uncertain. V lost 0 bases and J lost 8, with 9 bases in between. The CDR3 is made up of 13 amino acids. From germline, CDR1 is SGHNT and CDR2 YYREEE (reference sequence). The CDR3 DNA reads TGTGCCAGCAGCTTGGGGGGTGGGTATGAGCAGTTCTTC. This gives the protein CASSLGGGYEQFF. Combining the CDR3 with reference TRBV5-4 and TRBJ2-1 gives the whole variable domain ETGVTQSPTHLIKTRGQQVTLRCSSQSGHNTVSWYQQALGQGPQFIFQYYREEENGRGNFPPRFSGLQFPNYSSELNVNALELDDSALYLCASSLGGGYEQFFGPGTRLTVL.

This clonotype was seen a few times. The gene calls are TRBV2 and TRBJ1-5; possible D gene TRBD1, 5 bases. The germline CDR1 and CDR2 sequences are SNHLY and FYNNEI. The CDR3 contains 15 residues. Trimming took off 1 base at V and 5 bases at J, with 12 bases between the two ends. This chain's CDR3 is CASSEVSGTHQPQHF. CDR3 in DNA: TGTGCCAGCAGTGAAGTGTCCGGGACCCATCAGCCCCAGCATTTT.

This clonotype turned up a few times. V usage is TRBV7-8 and J usage is TRBJ2-4, with 7 nucleotides matching TRBD1. V was pared by 2 bases and J by 7 bases, with 5 bases of the junction left unmatched. Per the germline V gene, CDR1 is SGHVS and CDR2 is FQNEAQ. The CDR3 length is 14 residues. The CDR3 here is CASSLRDRVNIQYF. CDR3 nucleotide sequence: TGTGCCAGCAGCTTACGCGACAGGGTGAACATTCAGTACTTC.

This clonotype was detected many times. The CDR3 spells CASSLKGQPFRTTEAFF. For the CDR3, the DNA is TGTGCCAGCAGCTTAAAAGGACAGCCATTCAGGACCACTGAAGCTTTCTTT. This chain connects TRBV5-6 to TRBJ1-1; possible D gene TRBD1, 6 bases. Trimming pared 2 bases from V and 4 bases from J, leaving 21 bases between. CDR3 length equals 17 residues. Germline CDR1 SGHDT, CDR2 YYEEEE.

This chain joins TRBV2 and TRBJ1-4; 8 bases align to TRBD1. This CDR3 has 13 residues. Germline CDR1 is SNHLY and CDR2 is FYNNEI. V lost 11 bases to trimming and J lost 5 bases; unmatched junction nucleotides: 7. The CDR3 DNA sequence: TGTGCCGGGGGGACAGGTCCGAATGAAAAACTGTTTTTT. It translates to CAGGTGPNEKLFF.

A note on this clonotype: A much larger clone differs by one base, so this may be a read error. V gene TRBV11-2 combines with J gene TRBJ1-3; D call uncertain. Looked up from germline, CDR1 is SGHAT and CDR2 is FQNNGV. The CDR3 runs 13 residues. The CDR3 sequence: CANSHIRENTIYF. CDR3 bases: TGTGCCAACAGCCACATAAGGGAGAACACCATATATTTT.